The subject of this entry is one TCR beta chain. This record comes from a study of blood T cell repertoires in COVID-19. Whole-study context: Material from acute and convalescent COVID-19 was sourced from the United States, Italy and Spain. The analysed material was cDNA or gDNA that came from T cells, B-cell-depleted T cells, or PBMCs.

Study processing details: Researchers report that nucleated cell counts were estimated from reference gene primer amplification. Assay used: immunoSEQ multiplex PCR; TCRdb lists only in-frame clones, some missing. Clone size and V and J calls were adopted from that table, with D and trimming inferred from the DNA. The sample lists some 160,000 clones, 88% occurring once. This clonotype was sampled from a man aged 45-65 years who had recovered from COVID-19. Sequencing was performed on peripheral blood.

CDR3 DNA sequence: TGTGCCTGGAGAATCCCGGGGGGCGTCACTGAAGCTTTCTTT. This translates into CAWRIPGGVTEAFF. This sequence joins TRBV30 and TRBJ1-1; the D gene is possibly TRBD1 (6 bases). With 3 bases removed from V and 4 bases from J, the gap between germline ends came to 15 bases. Looked up from germline, CDR1 is GTSNPN and CDR2 is SVGIG (reference sequence). The CDR3 spans 14 residues. Full variable domain (remainder filled in from reference TRBV30 and TRBJ1-1): SQTIHQWPATLVQPVGSPLSLECTVEGTSNPNLYWYRQAAGRGLQLLFYSVGIGQISSEVPQNLSASRPQDRQFILSSKKLLLSDSGFYLCAWRIPGGVTEAFFGQGTRLTVV.